This TCR beta chain was profiled in a study of blood T cell repertoires in COVID-19. Whole-study context: Spain, Italy and the United States supplied samples that represented acute and convalescent COVID-19. The analysed material was cDNA or gDNA that came from T cells, B-cell-depleted T cells, or PBMCs.

The CDR3 covers 14 residues. The V end was cut by 1 base, the J end by 4 bases, with 9 bases between. Germline V gene lookup returns CDR1 SGHTA and CDR2 FQGNSA. The method was immunoSEQ multiplex PCR; TCRdb's version includes in-frame clones alone and lacks a portion of them. The sample contains under 80,000 clones, around 87% of which appear only once. This sequence originates from a man in his sixties with acute or convalescent COVID-19. The specimen was peripheral blood. The chain couples TRBV7-2 to TRBJ2-3, with D hard to call. The DNA for the CDR3 is TGTGCCAGCAGCTTAGATCCAGGTTCAGATACGCAGTATTTT. Its translation: CASSLDPGSDTQYF.